This T cell receptor beta chain was identified in a study of shared clonotypes between healthy human individuals (dated by TCRdb to 2020 to 2021). Describing the broader study: A couple of women and a few men aged 18 to 49 years were included in the cohort. Between about 0.94 and 10 billion PBMCs per donor were obtained by leukapheresis. Blood TCR repertoires of about 5 healthy adults were deeply sequenced to estimate repertoire size and the extent of clonotype sharing between individuals. For each donor, three plates each were used for CD4 naive and CD4 memory, two plates were used for CD8 naive, and one plate was used for CD8 memory. Libraries were prepared and TCR repertoires were sequenced by different laboratories using diverse techniques, in order to increase sequencing depth and limit assay-specific biases. Broader findings and caveats from the paper: Clonotypes shared by all four sorted-subset donors showed higher generation probabilities than non-shared clonotypes. When a few donors were compared, the shared fraction of clonotypes was around 5% for naive CD4, approximately 3.3% for naive CD8, 2% to 2.5% for memory CD4, and around 0.4% for memory CD8. The small number of donors limited the genetic and exposure-history diversity represented. Naive subsets generally had larger estimated clonotype richness than memory subsets did. Even with the large sequencing depth, rarefaction of the sorted-subset datasets indicated that sequencing was incomplete. Pairwise subsampling led to the expectation that sequencing depth would affect the degree of clonotype sharing among donors. Sampling was limited to blood, and TCR repertoires in tissue likely differ from TCR repertoires in blood.

The donors were healthy, HIV-negative adults who had no recently reported acute infections or vaccinations. Every donor was a Caucasian adult residing in Nashville, Tennessee, USA. CD4+ T cells were enriched through magnetic negative selection, after which naive cells were positively selected on CD45RA and the remaining negative fraction served as the memory subset. After blood collection by leukapheresis, PBMCs were isolated using Ficoll-Histopaque density gradient centrifugation and then cryopreserved in the vapor phase of liquid nitrogen. Analytical flow cytometry was used to check the purity and quantity of every magnetically sorted T cell population. From each sorted fraction, genomic DNA was isolated and quantified by UV absorbance on a Nanodrop 2000c. TCR CDR3 regions were amplified from genomic DNA by multiplex PCR using the deep immunoSEQ assay. Extracted genomic DNA from each cell subset was distributed evenly across all wells of several immunoSEQ 96-well plates, and each plate was treated as a replicate. For sorted subsets, each replicate PCR was loaded with roughly 0.2 ug genomic DNA, equivalent to 30,000 or so T cell genomes. Purified libraries were measured with a Qubit 3.0 fluorometer, size-checked on a Bioanalyzer 2100, and measured again with the KAPA Library Quantification kit. Each immunoSEQ 96-well plate was sequenced on its own single-read 150-cycle Illumina NextSeq 550 flow cell. The source study handled its data this way. Because the immunoSEQ output included only junctional sequences and no quality scores, the filtering could not be the same as the filtering used for full-length reads. Sequences were annotated with PyIR, a Python wrapper for IgBLAST v1.9, using IMGT germline references to assign V/J genes and CDR3. Reads were removed for weak V/J assignments (E-value above 1e-6), missing CDR3, stop codons, out-of-frame junctions, or ambiguous translated residues. A V3J clonotype was defined by an identical inferred V gene, J gene, and CDR3 amino acid sequence. Percentage overlap between repertoires was computed as shared unique clonotypes divided by the size of the smaller repertoire. Richness of each repertoire was evaluated using RTK rarefaction, the Chao1 estimator, and Recon v2.1 estimates of unobserved clonotypes. Generation probabilities were computed with OLGA for all TCRbeta clonotypes obtained by the gDNA method from a handful of donors. Sourced from immuneACCESS, this table was stored by TCRdb with only in-frame sequences that have V and J called. A share of the clones is absent; for the studies checked, an unresolved V gene accounts for under half, and the remainder has no known explanation. V and J calls and clone size are as listed in that table; D and trimming were resolved from the DNA. This sample lists 1,400,000 or so clones; approximately 98.5% were detected once. Around 0.33% of the sample belongs to the ten largest clones.

V is clipped by 3 bases and J by 3 bases, and the sequence between their germline boundaries is 7 bases long. The germline V gene supplies CDR1 MRHNA and CDR2 SNTAGT. The CDR3 runs 13 residues from the cysteine to the phenylalanine. The kept DNA is CDR3 alone, 39 bases in frame from the first base. With respect to this clone: No cognate antigen has been identified for it. Base quality data are lacking; no much larger clone is found one base away.

The rearrangement combines TRBV6-4 with TRBJ2-3, and the D gene may be TRBD1, 5 bases matching. The TCR originated in a man between 25 and 39 years old in good health. Source material: naive CD4+ T cells sorted from blood. The cell subset or site label corresponds to: CD45RA+ positively selected. This receptor has the CDR3 CASSEQGTDTQYF. The nucleotides are TGTGCCAGCAGTGAGCAGGGTACAGATACGCAGTATTTT.